This T cell receptor beta chain came from a study of cytotoxic CD8 clonotypes in ibrutinib-treated CLL. On the study more broadly: Partial responses numbered some 25 and complete responses 2; after a median around 68 months, about 15 stayed remitted and about twelve progressed. Response sampling took place at median approximately 11 months of treatment, range 6 to 36. Study-level points and caveats: The clonality rise at ibrutinib response reflected private clonotype expansion.

Germline values: CDR1 SGHNT, CDR2 YYREEE (reference sequence). The CDR3 runs 15 residues. Trimming removed 0 bases from V and 3 bases from J, with 13 bases in between. TCRdb's copy holds only in-frame clones and misses some; the assay was immunoSEQ multiplex PCR. The sample lists around 160,000 clones, about four fifths occurring once. This clone showed up just a few times. Its cognate antigen is unknown. The chain couples TRBV5-4 to TRBJ2-7; a weak D match, TRBD2 (6 bases). This TCR was recovered from a human donor with chronic lymphocytic leukemia. The sample consisted of PBMCs, taken after 12 months of ibrutinib treatment. The CDR3 here is CASSLAPGVGYEQYF. CDR3 nucleotide sequence: TGTGCCAGCAGCTTGGCCCCGGGAGTGGGCTACGAGCAGTACTTC.